This paragraph covers one T cell receptor beta chain sequence. What it recognizes is unknown. Sequencing used immunoSEQ multiplex PCR; TCRdb keeps in-frame clones, though not all of them. The data contain approximately 61,000 clones, 65% to 85% of them singletons. The data originate from a study of T cell responses to AZD1222 COVID-19 vaccine. Study-wide results and limits: In a largely white British group with more females than males, clonal diversity was possibly underestimated. Two doses of AZD1222 preceded a rise in Spike-specific TCR breadth and depth. Sampling captured repertoires only after the peak T cell response.

The V and J ends lost 0 bases and 1 base respectively, with 8 bases between them. The germline V gene encodes CDR1 SGHVS and CDR2 FNYEAQ. This CDR3 has 15 amino acids. This clonotype was obtained from an adult who received the AZD1222 COVID-19 vaccine. The J gene is TRBJ2-3, the V gene TRBV7-6, with no clear D. Here the sequenced sample was peripheral blood, taken 28 days after the second AZD1222 dose. The CDR3 coding sequence is TGTGCCAGCAGCTTAGCGGACGGTGGCACAGATACGCAGTATTTT. As protein: CASSLADGGTDTQYF.